The 25 T cell receptor beta chains in this list originate from one sample, sequenced in a study of blood T cell repertoires in COVID-19. Profiled with immunoSEQ multiplex PCR; TCRdb holds only in-frame clones, not every one. The repertoire has 100,000 to 150,000 clones, about 84% of them found once; the top ten carry 9.5% to 15%. The sample taken for sequencing was peripheral blood. The receptors here all came from an older woman with acute or convalescent COVID-19.

V is TRBV29-1 and J is TRBJ2-3, with no clear D. Per the germline V gene, CDR1 is SQVTM and CDR2 is ANQGSEA. The CDR3 loop spans 11 amino acids. The V and J ends lost 4 bases and 8 bases respectively, with 10 bases between them. The CDR3 region is CSVGPLGTQYF. CDR3 nucleotide sequence: TGCAGCGTTGGGCCTCTAGGTACGCAGTATTTT.

V gene TRBV19 combines with J gene TRBJ2-5; D is ambiguous. This CDR3 comprises 14 residues. V shed 1 base and J shed 5 bases, with 11 bases lying between them. Per the germline V gene, CDR1 is LNHDA and CDR2 is SQIVND (reference sequence). Here the CDR3 DNA reads TGTGCCAGTAGTATAGTCCTCGCAAGCGAGACCCAGTACTTC. Translation: CASSIVLASETQYF.

The rearrangement uses TRBV6-1 and TRBJ1-2; 11 bases fit TRBD1. The V segment lost 4 bases and the J segment 0 bases; nucleotides outside the gene matches: 7. The CDR3 has 17 residues. The germline gives CDR1 MNHNS, CDR2 SASEGT. Here the CDR3 DNA reads TGTGCCAGCAGTGCCGGGACAGGGGGTCGCTCTAACTATGGCTACACCTTC. It yields the protein CASSAGTGGRSNYGYTF.

The V and J genes are TRBV27 and TRBJ2-5, with TRBD1 matching over 7 bases. V was clipped by 5 bases and J by 1 base; unmatched bases: 7. The germline V gene encodes CDR1 MNHEY and CDR2 SMNVEV (reference sequence). CDR3 length: 15 amino acids. CDR3 protein: CASSVAWTGQETQYF. In DNA, the CDR3 is TGTGCCAGCAGTGTGGCCTGGACAGGCCAAGAGACCCAGTACTTC.

The V gene is TRBV2, the J gene TRBJ1-2, with 8 positions matching TRBD1. Looked up from germline, CDR1 is SNHLY and CDR2 is FYNNEI. The CDR3 extends over 15 amino acids. With V trimmed by 6 bases and J by 2 bases, 8 bases remained unmatched. Here the CDR3 reads CASRTRGQGNYGYTF. CDR3 coding DNA: TGTGCCAGCAGGACTCGAGGACAGGGCAACTATGGCTACACCTTC. The whole variable domain, filled in from reference TRBV2 and TRBJ1-2, reads EPEVTQTPSHQVTQMGQEVILRCVPISNHLYFYWYRQILGQKVEFLVSFYNNEISEKSEIFDDQFSVERPDGSNFTLKIRSTKLEDSAMYFCASRTRGQGNYGYTFGSGTRLTVV.

V is TRBV30 and J is TRBJ1-5, with D maybe TRBD1 (6 bases). CDR1 and CDR2 (germline): GTSNPN, SVGIG (reference sequence). This CDR3 has 13 residues. Trimming stripped 3 bases from V and 9 bases from J, with 15 bases between. CDR3 protein: CAWRISGAGPQHF. In nucleotides, the CDR3 is TGTGCCTGGAGAATTTCAGGGGCCGGGCCCCAGCATTTT.

The chain links TRBV6-6 to TRBJ1-3; D might be TRBD1 (6 bases). Trimming left V 2 bases short and J 4 bases short, with 15 bases between. Germline lookup yields CDR1 MNHNY and CDR2 SVGAGI (reference sequence). The CDR3 is made up of 16 amino acids. This CDR3 is CASSYVPGVTGNTIYF. DNA of the CDR3: TGTGCCAGCAGTTACGTTCCAGGGGTAACGGGAAACACCATATATTTT.

The V gene is TRBV5-8, the J gene TRBJ1-6; 8 bases are shared with TRBD1. The J segment lost 3 bases and the V segment lost 4 bases, leaving 9 bases of the junction unmatched. Germline V gene data show CDR1 as SGHTS and CDR2 as YDEGEE. The CDR3 covers 17 residues. The DNA for the CDR3 is TGTGCCAGCAGCAGGGGGGACAGGCGAAACTATAATTCACCCCTCCACTTT. Protein sequence: CASSRGDRRNYNSPLHF.

The genes are TRBV11-2 and TRBJ2-1; D is perhaps TRBD2 (6 bases). The length of the CDR3 is 19 residues. Trimming removed 4 bases from V and 5 bases from J, with 27 bases in between. From germline, CDR1 is SGHAT and CDR2 FQNNGV. Here the CDR3 reads CASSSPKGRLLHTHNEQFF. CDR3 DNA: TGTGCCAGCAGCTCCCCAAAAGGGAGGCTACTACACACACACAATGAGCAGTTCTTC.

This sequence joins TRBV5-8 and TRBJ2-4; D gene unclear. V lost 1 base to trimming and J lost 7 bases, with 9 bases between them. The CDR3 loop spans 13 amino acids. The V gene's germline CDR1 is SGHTS and CDR2 YDEGEE. Here the CDR3 DNA reads TGTGCCAGCAGCTTGTTTGGCAGGAACATTCAGTACTTC. Translated: CASSLFGRNIQYF.

This chain links TRBV24-1 with TRBJ1-2; D perhaps matches TRBD1 (5 bases). Germline V CDR1 and CDR2: KGHDR, SFDVKD. V shed 2 bases and J shed 2 bases, with 17 bases lying between them. The CDR3 consists of 17 residues. The CDR3 loop reads CATSDSRQRRENYGYTF. The CDR3 DNA follows: TGTGCCACCAGTGATTCCAGACAGCGAAGAGAGAACTATGGCTACACCTTC.

This chain uses TRBV27 with TRBJ1-2; 10 bases agree with TRBD1. The CDR3 sequence is 14 residues long. V dropped 4 bases and J dropped 6; count of bases not matched to a gene: 5. CDR1 MNHEY and CDR2 SMNVEV come from the germline V gene (reference sequence). The CDR3 bases are TGTGCCAGCAGTTCTTCCGGGACAGGGGATGGCTACACCTTC. Translated, it gives CASSSSGTGDGYTF.

The chain couples TRBV7-9 to TRBJ1-2; D is uncertain. Germline V gene data show CDR1 as SEHNR and CDR2 as FQNEAQ (reference sequence). V was pared by 5 bases and J by 8 bases, with 15 bases between. This CDR3 is 13 amino acids long. The CDR3 DNA reads as TGTGCCAGCAGCCAGGACTCCAATGGAGGCTACACCTTC. Residues: CASSQDSNGGYTF.

The CDR3, as DNA: TGTGCCAGCACCCAGGGAAGAGGTCAGCCCCAGCATTTT. Protein: CASTQGRGQPQHF. The chain joins TRBV12-3 or TRBV12-4 to TRBJ1-5; a possible D gene is TRBD1 (5 bases). There are 13 residues in the CDR3. V gave up 7 bases and J gave up 6 bases, with 13 bases separating them.

The CDR3 sequence: CASSLALGTGYNEQFF. Written as DNA, the CDR3 is TGTGCCAGCAGCTTGGCCCTCGGGACAGGATACAATGAGCAGTTCTTC. The gene calls are TRBV7-3 and TRBJ2-1, with 8 positions matching TRBD1. Germline CDR1 is SGHTA and CDR2 is FQGTGA. This CDR3 has 16 residues. V lost 3 bases, J lost 4 bases, and 8 bases stayed unmatched.

V gene TRBV18 combines with J gene TRBJ2-2; the match to TRBD2 covers 7 bases. Germline V gives CDR1 KGHSH, CDR2 LQKENI. This CDR3 has 15 amino acids. V trimming: 5 bases; J trimming: 1 base; junction bases outside the gene matches: 4. CDR3 sequence: CASSIRGENTGELFF. CDR3 nucleotides: TGTGCCAGCTCAATCCGGGGGGAGAACACCGGGGAGCTGTTTTTT.

The chain is built from TRBV6-1 and TRBJ1-5; D gene unclear. This CDR3 has 14 residues. V lost 0 bases to trimming and J lost 8 bases, with 11 bases between them. Germline lookup yields CDR1 MNHNS and CDR2 SASEGT. The CDR3 is CASSEASGVKPQHF. CDR3 bases: TGTGCCAGCAGTGAAGCCTCGGGAGTAAAGCCCCAGCATTTT.

The V and J genes are TRBV13 and TRBJ1-2; D is unclear. The CDR3 runs to 13 residues. Germline V gene lookup returns CDR1 PRHDT and CDR2 FYEKMQ (reference sequence). Trimming took 5 bases from V and 10 from J, leaving 17 bases between them. CDR3 DNA: TGTGCCAGCAGCCCCCAGGACGGGGAGGACTACACCTTC. It translates to CASSPQDGEDYTF.

The CDR3 DNA reads TGTGCCTGGGGACTGCGAGGGGGAGCTTTCTTT. It yields the protein CAWGLRGGAFF. The rearrangement uses TRBV30 and TRBJ1-1, with a possible D match to TRBD1 (6 bases). The CDR3 is 11 amino acids. CDR1 and CDR2 from the germline V gene are GTSNPN and SVGIG (reference sequence). V was pared by 5 bases and J by 10 bases, with 14 bases between.

This chain connects TRBV30 to TRBJ2-1, with 7 bases fitting TRBD1. The CDR3 is 14 amino acids. The V gene end was trimmed by 4 bases and the J gene end by 6 bases; junction bases not matched to a gene: 9. CDR1 and CDR2 from the germline V gene are GTSNPN and SVGIG (reference sequence). The CDR3 DNA follows: TGTGCCTGGAAGGGGGCCGCAGGCCCCAATGAGCAGTTCTTC. This gives the protein CAWKGAAGPNEQFF.

The rearrangement uses TRBV2 and TRBJ1-1, with a tentative D call TRBD1 (6 bases). Germline assignment: CDR1 SNHLY and CDR2 FYNNEI. CDR3 length: 13 amino acids. V dropped 9 bases and J dropped 5 bases, with 16 bases sitting between them. In DNA, the CDR3 is TGTGCCAGGGCAAGCCTACAGGGAACTGAAGCTTTCTTT. It encodes CARASLQGTEAFF. Full variable domain (remainder filled in from reference TRBV2 and TRBJ1-1): EPEVTQTPSHQVTQMGQEVILRCVPISNHLYFYWYRQILGQKVEFLVSFYNNEISEKSEIFDDQFSVERPDGSNFTLKIRSTKLEDSAMYFCARASLQGTEAFFGQGTRLTVV.

This chain joins TRBV5-8 and TRBJ1-6, with 7 bases aligning to TRBD1. The CDR3 has 15 residues. Germline lookup yields CDR1 SGHTS and CDR2 YDEGEE. V dropped 4 bases and J dropped 9; count of bases not matched to a gene: 10. In DNA, the CDR3 is TGTGCCAGCAGCACAAACAGGGGAGTGTTTTCACCCCTCCACTTT. The encoded protein is CASSTNRGVFSPLHF.

This clone was observed a handful of times. This chain connects TRBV19 to TRBJ1-1; 8 nucleotides agree with TRBD1. CDR1 is LNHDA and CDR2 is SQIVND in the germline V gene (reference sequence). There are 13 residues in the CDR3. The J segment lost 5 bases and the V segment lost 7 bases, leaving 6 bases of the junction unmatched. CDR3 loop: CASIRTGGTEAFF. CDR3 coding DNA: TGTGCCAGTATCCGAACAGGGGGAACTGAAGCTTTCTTT.

This chain uses TRBV5-1 with TRBJ1-3; D is unclear. With 0 bases removed from V and 5 bases from J, the gap between germline ends came to 6 bases. Germline values: CDR1 SGHRS, CDR2 YFSETQ. This CDR3 is 13 amino acids long. CDR3 sequence (DNA): TGCGCCAGCAGCTTGGATGCTAGAAACACCATATATTTT. It translates to CASSLDARNTIYF.

The chain is built from TRBV5-1 and TRBJ1-1; a weak D match, TRBD1 (5 bases). V dropped 0 bases and J dropped 6 bases, with 15 bases sitting between them. Looked up from germline, CDR1 is SGHRS and CDR2 is YFSETQ. The CDR3 spans 15 residues. The CDR3 region is CASSLAQQGRPEAFF. The CDR3 DNA sequence: TGCGCCAGCAGCTTGGCTCAGCAGGGAAGGCCTGAAGCTTTCTTT.